This T cell receptor beta chain was sequenced during a study of metastatic and nonmetastatic thyroid tumors. General study findings and limits: Reported TCR beta diversity, measured in blood and tumor, was significantly higher for malignant thyroid tumors than for benign nodules.

CDR1 and CDR2 (germline): MRHNA, SNTAGT. The CDR3 covers 14 residues. V was pared by 0 bases and J by 2 bases, with 6 bases between. The entire patient cohort was treatment-naive prior to thyroid surgery. This clone was counted a few times. What it recognizes is unknown. Per the authors' pipeline: It was from CDR3 differences across clinicopathological groups that a distant-metastasis classifier for papillary thyroid cancer was built. Using MiXCR, TCRdb re-called clones from the PCR reads. The V and J calls shown here were made by TCRdb, not taken from the authors' results. Of tens of thousands of clones in the sample, around a sixth were seen once.

Sequenced input: blood. The chain employs TRBV6-4 and TRBJ2-3; TRBD2 is a possible D gene (5 bases). This receptor was obtained from a female donor with papillary thyroid cancer or a benign thyroid nodule (not recorded which). Some clones in this sample may be carry-over from other donors' samples. For the CDR3, the DNA is TGTGCCAGCAGTGACTCGAGGGACACAGATACGCAGTATTTT. As protein: CASSDSRDTDTQYF.